A selection of T cell receptor beta chains follows, all from one sample in a study of early T cells in non-severe SARS-CoV-2 infection. Each CDR3 protein gets one entry after TCRdb re-called the 5' RACE reads with MiXCR. Of 60,000 or so distinct CDR3 sequences listed, roughly 8.7% are singletons. Sequenced here: whole blood, sampled at baseline. Every receptor here comes from an adult who was a healthcare worker with PCR-confirmed SARS-CoV-2 infection or an uninfected control (not recorded which). The CDR3 runs from the conserved cysteine through the conserved F or W. Each record gives: V gene, D gene, J gene, clone size, CDR3 protein, CDR3 DNA. A D gene is named only where the DNA matches it firmly. Expanded clones are given a class, and other clones once, few, many or no size at all.

TRBV4-2,NA,TRBJ2-2,NA,CASSQDGPGELFF,TGTGCCAGCAGCCAAGATGGTCCCGGGGAGCTGTTTTTT
TRBV12-3/TRBV12-4,TRBD2,TRBJ2-1,many,CASTSGRRGQFF,TGTGCCAGCACCAGCGGGAGGCGGGGGCAGTTCTTC
TRBV30,TRBD2,TRBJ2-1,few,CAWNAGGLAAQFF,TGTGCCTGGAACGCGGGGGGACTAGCAGCGCAGTTCTTC
TRBV20-1,TRBD1,TRBJ1-5,many,CSALDRGWGNQPQHF,TGCAGTGCTTTGGACAGGGGATGGGGCAATCAGCCCCAGCATTTT
TRBV19,NA,TRBJ2-1,few,CASSIAGLEGEQFF,TGTGCCAGTAGTATAGCCGGCCTGGAGGGTGAGCAGTTCTTC
TRBV2,NA,TRBJ2-1,NA,CASRARGVYNEQFF,TGTGCCAGCAGGGCCCGCGGAGTATACAATGAGCAGTTCTTC
TRBV6-4,TRBD1,TRBJ1-2,few,CASSRQGVGYTF,TGTGCCAGCAGCCGACAGGGGGTTGGCTACACCTTC
TRBV4-1,NA,TRBJ2-5,NA,CASSQDRGGETQYF,TGCGCCAGCAGCCAAGATAGGGGGGGCGAGACCCAGTACTTC
TRBV4-2,NA,TRBJ2-7,many,CASSQRLKGELNEQYF,TGTGCCAGCAGCCAACGCTTGAAAGGGGAGTTAAACGAGCAGTACTTC
TRBV5-1,TRBD1,TRBJ1-6,NA,CASSLEWTGGSPLHF,TGCGCCAGCAGCTTGGAGTGGACAGGGGGATCACCCCTCCACTTT
TRBV12-3/TRBV12-4,NA,TRBJ1-2,few,CASSFPGNHGYTF,TGTGCCAGCAGTTTCCCAGGGAATCATGGCTACACCTTC
TRBV1,NA,TRBJ2-3,many,CTSSPNPTTLAGGVDTQYF,TGCACCAGCAGCCCGAACCCCACAACACTAGCGGGAGGGGTAGATACGCAGTATTTT
TRBV10-3,TRBD1,TRBJ2-7,NA,CAISERGPDDEQYF,TGTGCCATCAGTGAGAGGGGGCCTGACGACGAGCAGTACTTC
TRBV7-9,NA,TRBJ1-2,many,CASSFPGRGWAGYTF,TGTGCCAGCAGCTTTCCCGGACGGGGGTGGGCTGGCTACACCTTC
TRBV7-9,NA,TRBJ2-3,few,CASSFTGTTQYF,TGTGCCAGCAGCTTTACCGGGACTACGCAGTATTTT
TRBV6-1,NA,TRBJ1-5,few,CASSGYVRTGNQPQHF,TGTGCCAGCAGTGGATATGTAAGGACAGGCAATCAGCCCCAGCATTTT
TRBV29-1,NA,TRBJ1-4,many,CSVSGPTTNEKLFF,TGCAGCGTTAGTGGGCCTACAACTAATGAAAAACTGTTTTTT
TRBV12-5,NA,TRBJ2-7,NA,CASGTTDREQYF,TGTGCTAGTGGCACCACTGACCGCGAGCAGTACTTC
TRBV5-6,TRBD1,TRBJ1-1,few,CASSLAGTGVVNTEAFF,TGTGCCAGCAGCTTGGCTGGGACAGGGGTTGTGAACACTGAAGCTTTCTTT
TRBV9,NA,TRBJ1-1,few,CASSVGTARTEAFF,TGTGCCAGCAGCGTAGGGACCGCGAGGACTGAAGCTTTCTTT
TRBV27,NA,TRBJ1-6,NA,CASSLSVGALYNSPLHF,TGTGCCAGCAGTTTATCTGTGGGGGCATTATATAATTCACCCCTCCACTTT
TRBV20-1,TRBD2,TRBJ2-7,many,CSARSSGGSYEQYF,TGCAGTGCTAGGAGTAGCGGGGGATCCTACGAGCAGTACTTC
TRBV10-3,TRBD2,TRBJ2-1,NA,CAISGIRATSGSQSSYNEQFF,TGTGCCATCAGTGGAATAAGGGCTACTAGCGGGAGCCAATCCTCCTACAATGAGCAGTTCTTC
TRBV18,NA,TRBJ1-5,medium-sized,CASSRGGRRNQPQHF,TGTGCCAGCTCACGGGGGGGGCGACGCAATCAGCCCCAGCATTTT
TRBV6-1,TRBD1,TRBJ1-1,NA,CASSEPRQGKTEAFF,TGTGCCAGCAGTGAACCCCGACAGGGAAAAACTGAAGCTTTCTTT
TRBV20-1,NA,TRBJ2-1,many,CSASRLASIWEQFF,TGCAGTGCTAGCAGGCTAGCTTCGATTTGGGAGCAGTTCTTC
TRBV4-2,TRBD1,TRBJ2-7,NA,CASSQDKTGGHEQYF,TGTGCCAGCAGCCAAGATAAAACAGGGGGCCACGAGCAGTACTTC
TRBV9,TRBD1,TRBJ1-4,few,CASSEFPDRSTNEKLFF,TGTGCCAGCAGCGAATTTCCGGACAGGTCGACTAATGAAAAACTGTTTTTT
TRBV7-9,TRBD1,TRBJ1-4,NA,CASSFGQGTNEKLFF,TGTGCCAGCAGCTTCGGACAGGGGACTAATGAAAAACTGTTTTTT
TRBV28,NA,TRBJ2-2,NA,CASSLSRAPNTGELFF,TGTGCCAGCAGTTTAAGTCGGGCTCCTAACACCGGGGAGCTGTTTTTT
TRBV7-9,NA,TRBJ1-2,few,CASSLVSGSGDYGYTF,TGTGCCAGCAGCTTAGTGAGTGGGTCAGGGGACTATGGCTACACCTTC
TRBV7-9,NA,TRBJ2-2,few,CASSSQGQNTGELFF,TGTGCCAGCAGCTCTCAGGGACAGAACACCGGGGAGCTGTTTTTT
TRBV5-5,TRBD2,TRBJ2-7,NA,CASSTGTSIAFELYF,TGTGCCAGCAGTACGGGGACTAGCATCGCTTTCGAGCTGTACTTC
TRBV19,NA,TRBJ1-6,few,CASSSSTGNNSPLHF,TGTGCCAGTAGTTCGTCGACAGGAAATAATTCACCCCTCCACTTT
TRBV7-6,NA,TRBJ1-1,NA,CASSLAAGPNTEAFF,TGTGCCAGCAGCTTAGCTGCAGGGCCGAACACTGAAGCTTTCTTT
TRBV19,TRBD2,TRBJ2-3,many,CASSTGTSGVPDTQYF,TGTGCCAGTAGTACTGGGACTAGCGGGGTCCCAGATACGCAGTATTTT
TRBV2,NA,TRBJ2-3,many,CASRPGVDTQYF,TGTGCCAGCAGACCGGGGGTAGATACGCAGTATTTT
TRBV19,NA,TRBJ2-7,many,CASSTWDASYEQYF,TGTGCCAGTAGTACCTGGGACGCCTCCTACGAGCAGTACTTC
TRBV5-4,TRBD1,TRBJ2-5,few,CASSLTGGEETQYF,TGTGCCAGCAGCCTCACAGGGGGCGAAGAGACCCAGTACTTC
TRBV7-9,NA,TRBJ2-1,few,CASSLGQGYNEQFF,TGTGCCAGCAGCTTAGGGCAGGGATACAATGAGCAGTTCTTC
TRBV2,TRBD1,TRBJ1-4,few,CASRSGTVGEKLFF,TGTGCCAGCAGGTCCGGGACAGTGGGTGAAAAACTGTTTTTT
TRBV12-5,TRBD1,TRBJ2-3,NA,CASGGTVTDTQYF,TGTGCTAGTGGGGGGACAGTCACAGATACGCAGTATTTT
TRBV14,NA,TRBJ1-1,few,CASSPYTGAFTEAFF,TGTGCCAGCAGCCCTTATACGGGGGCGTTCACTGAAGCTTTCTTT
TRBV19,NA,TRBJ2-1,many,CASSIAEGFEQFF,TGTGCCAGTAGTATAGCCGAGGGATTTGAGCAGTTCTTC
TRBV20-1,NA,TRBJ1-1,once,CSARAWGGTEAFF,TGCAGTGCTAGGGCATGGGGAGGCACTGAAGCTTTCTTT
TRBV7-3,TRBD2,TRBJ2-7,many,CASSLMGGALYEQYF,TGTGCCAGCAGCTTAATGGGAGGGGCGCTCTACGAGCAGTACTTC
TRBV5-4,NA,TRBJ1-5,NA,CASSQDLGSNQPQHF,TGTGCCAGCAGCCAGGACCTCGGGAGCAATCAGCCCCAGCATTTT
TRBV7-8,NA,TRBJ1-4,few,CASSPNSLRTNEKLFF,TGTGCCAGCAGCCCAAATAGTTTGAGGACCAATGAAAAACTGTTTTTT
TRBV6-1,NA,TRBJ2-7,many,CASSMVGLAVYGSYEQYF,TGTGCCAGCAGTATGGTTGGGTTAGCTGTGTATGGGTCCTACGAGCAGTACTTC